The next 28 T cell receptor beta chains were all read from a single sample in a study of OX40 agonist ivuxolimab in advanced cancers. Measured with immunoSEQ multiplex PCR; TCRdb has only the in-frame clones, and not every one. The repertoire holds roughly 70,000 clones, with 85% as singletons. The sample here was CD4+ or CD8+ T cells sorted from blood, taken in a trial of the OX40 agonist ivuxolimab. All receptors derive from an adult with an advanced solid tumor such as melanoma, head and neck, liver or kidney cancer.

The rearrangement joins TRBV7-2 to TRBJ2-1; 8 bases agree with TRBD1. V was pared by 3 bases and J by 5 bases, with 12 bases of the junction left unmatched. The CDR3 is made up of 17 amino acids. Per germline, CDR1 SGHTA and CDR2 FQGNSA. The CDR3 nucleotides are TGTGCCAGCAGCTTTACCACAGGGGGTCGACCGAACAATGAGCAGTTCTTC. Its protein is CASSFTTGGRPNNEQFF.

V and J are TRBV6-6 and TRBJ1-2; the D gene is possibly TRBD1 (6 bases). The CDR3 has 13 residues. The germline CDR1 and CDR2 sequences are MNHNY and SVGAGI (reference sequence). V was trimmed by 6 bases and J by 4 bases, leaving 12 bases between them. The CDR3 DNA reads as TGTGCCAGCAGGCCAGGGGCCTCCTATGGCTACACCTTC. Translated, it gives CASRPGASYGYTF.

V and J are TRBV28 and TRBJ1-2; D call uncertain. V was trimmed by 3 bases and J by 3 bases, leaving 5 bases between them. This CDR3 contains 12 residues. Germline assignment: CDR1 MDHEN and CDR2 SYDVKM. CDR3 in amino acids: CASSFEYYGYTF. CDR3 nucleotide sequence: TGTGCCAGCAGTTTCGAATACTATGGCTACACCTTC.

This clone came up a few times. The J gene is TRBJ1-5, the V gene TRBV6-6, with D uncertain. The germline CDR1 and CDR2 sequences are MNHNY and SVGAGI (reference sequence). V shed 5 bases and J shed 7 bases, with 9 bases lying between them. The CDR3 has 12 residues. The CDR3 region has the DNA TGTGCCAGCAGTATACAGTCCCAGCCCCAGCATTTT. The encoded protein is CASSIQSQPQHF.

This clone was recorded a few times. As DNA, the CDR3 is TGTGCCAGCAGTCCCGACAGCACCTCGAACACTGAAGCTTTCTTT. The encoded protein is CASSPDSTSNTEAFF. V gene TRBV7-6 combines with J gene TRBJ1-1, with a tentative D call TRBD1 (5 bases). This CDR3 is 15 amino acids long. Germline loops: CDR1 SGHVS, CDR2 FNYEAQ. The V end lost 6 bases, the J end lost 1 base, and 15 bases lay between the germline ends.

Only one count was recorded for this clone. V and J are TRBV6-1 and TRBJ1-2; D remains ambiguous. The CDR3 extends over 13 amino acids. The ends were cut back, 6 bases at V and 2 bases at J, with 10 bases in the middle. The germline gives CDR1 MNHNS, CDR2 SASEGT. The CDR3 sequence is CASRSDRNYGYTF. CDR3 bases: TGTGCCAGCAGATCCGACCGGAACTATGGCTACACCTTC.

The count of this clone is one. This chain uses TRBV19 with TRBJ2-5; 8 bases match TRBD2. Germline CDR1 and CDR2: LNHDA and SQIVND (reference sequence). CDR3 length equals 13 residues. Germline trimming cut 5 bases from V and 5 bases from J; bases unmatched to any gene: 4. CDR3 nucleotides: TGTGCCAGTAGTTTGGGACTAGATGAGACCCAGTACTTC. It translates to CASSLGLDETQYF.

The chain recombines TRBV7-9 with TRBJ2-2, with unresolved D. There are 14 residues in the CDR3. The V end was cut by 5 bases, the J end by 4 bases, with 11 bases between. The germline V gene has CDR1 SEHNR and CDR2 FQNEAQ (reference sequence). CDR3 amino acids: CASSLSSVTGELFF. The CDR3 DNA is TGTGCCAGCAGCCTTAGTTCGGTCACCGGGGAGCTGTTTTTT. Complete variable domain (other parts from reference TRBV7-9 and TRBJ2-2): DTGVSQNPRHKITKRGQNVTFRCDPISEHNRLYWYRQTLGQGPEFLTYFQNEAQLEKSRLLSDRFSAERPKGSFSTLEIQRTEQGDSAMYLCASSLSSVTGELFFGEGSRLTVL.

The V and J genes are TRBV10-3 and TRBJ2-3; 13 bases fit TRBD2. Germline V lookup: CDR1 ENHRY, CDR2 SYGVKD. V shed 6 bases and J 6 bases; nucleotides not matched to a gene: 9. CDR3 length equals 16 residues. The CDR3 DNA reads TGTGCCATCAGATTAACTAGCGGGGGGGCTCTGGATACGCAGTATTTT. This encodes CAIRLTSGGALDTQYF.

CDR3 DNA sequence: TGCGCCAGCAGTGATTCGGGACGCCCGTTCGGTGGCTACACCTTC. Its translation is CASSDSGRPFGGYTF. The chain combines TRBV10-2 with TRBJ1-2; possible D gene TRBD1, 5 bases. Germline values: CDR1 WSHSY, CDR2 SAAADI. Trimming took 3 bases from V and 7 from J, leaving 18 bases between them. The CDR3 loop spans 15 amino acids.

This clone was seen more than once but under ten times. The gene calls are TRBV7-2 and TRBJ2-5; 7 bases agree with TRBD1. In germline, CDR1 is SGHTA, CDR2 FQGNSA. This CDR3 is built from 15 residues. Germline trimming cut 4 bases from V and 4 bases from J; bases unmatched to any gene: 9. CDR3 sequence (DNA): TGTGCCAGCAGCTATCAGACAGGGCGCCCAGAGACCCAGTACTTC. Encoded protein: CASSYQTGRPETQYF.

V and J are TRBV7-3 and TRBJ2-3; D is perhaps TRBD2 (6 bases). V gave up 5 bases and J gave up 7 bases, with 22 bases separating them. The germline V gene encodes CDR1 SGHTA and CDR2 FQGTGA. The CDR3 runs 16 residues. The CDR3 sequence: CASSPGRGSLGNTQYF. CDR3 sequence (DNA): TGTGCCAGCAGCCCCGGACGGGGGAGCCTAGGGAATACGCAGTATTTT. Drawing the rest from reference TRBV7-3 and TRBJ2-3, the complete variable domain is GAGVSQTPSNKVTEKGKYVELRCDPISGHTALYWYRQSLGQGPEFLIYFQGTGAADDSGLPNDRFFAVRPEGSVSTLKIQRTERGDSAVYLCASSPGRGSLGNTQYFGPGTRLTVL.

This chain connects TRBV5-1 to TRBJ1-1, with 8 bases fitting TRBD1. V lost 7 bases to trimming and J lost 1 base; unmatched junction nucleotides: 6. The CDR3 runs 14 residues. CDR1 is SGHRS and CDR2 is YFSETQ in the germline V gene. CDR3 sequence: CASGTGTGNTEAFF. The DNA of the CDR3 is TGCGCCAGCGGGACCGGGACAGGGAACACTGAAGCTTTCTTT.

CDR3 nucleotide sequence: TGTGCCAGCAGCTTGTACGGGGGGGCTCGGGAGACCCAGTACTTC. Translation: CASSLYGGARETQYF. The J gene is TRBJ2-5, the V gene TRBV5-8; 8 bases are a match to TRBD2. The V gene end was trimmed by 1 base and the J gene end by 5 bases; junction bases not matched to a gene: 7. Germline V gives CDR1 SGHTS, CDR2 YDEGEE. CDR3 size: 15 residues.

In its sample, this clone was seen a few times. This sequence joins TRBV5-1 and TRBJ2-5; tentatively, D is TRBD2 (7 bases). CDR3 size: 18 residues. V gave up 4 bases and J gave up 5 bases, with 27 bases separating them. Germline values: CDR1 SGHRS, CDR2 YFSETQ. In nucleotides, the CDR3 is TGCGCCAGCAGCGAACCCCGGGCCGTTTTCAGGGGAGGGGAGACCCAGTACTTC. It codes for CASSEPRAVFRGGETQYF.

This chain joins TRBV29-1 and TRBJ2-2, with TRBD2 identical over 8 bases. The V gene end was trimmed by 7 bases and the J gene end by 6 bases; junction bases not matched to a gene: 4. This CDR3 is built from 12 residues. The germline gives CDR1 SQVTM, CDR2 ANQGSEA. The CDR3 region is CSGGLVPGELFF. The CDR3 nucleotides read TGCAGCGGGGGACTAGTTCCCGGGGAGCTGTTTTTT.

This chain links TRBV29-1 with TRBJ2-5; D is possibly TRBD1 or TRBD2 (5 bases each). CDR3 length: 11 residues. Trimming removed 8 bases from V and 5 bases from J, with 12 bases in between. Germline loops: CDR1 SQVTM, CDR2 ANQGSEA. This CDR3 is CSLRGGETQYF. The CDR3 nucleotides are TGCAGCTTGAGGGGTGGCGAGACCCAGTACTTC.

The chain carries TRBV28 and TRBJ2-1; 14 bases align to TRBD2. Germline trimming cut 4 bases from V and 5 bases from J; bases unmatched to any gene: 4. CDR3 size: 16 residues. CDR1 and CDR2 from the germline V gene are MDHEN and SYDVKM. CDR3 residues: CASSSTSGRVNNEQFF. The CDR3 DNA is TGTGCCAGCAGTTCGACTAGCGGGAGGGTGAACAATGAGCAGTTCTTC.

The chain combines TRBV19 with TRBJ1-5; D is possibly TRBD1 (6 bases). Trimming removed 5 bases at V and 1 base at J, with 15 bases between. The CDR3 contains 16 residues. CDR1 is LNHDA, CDR2 SQIVND, per germline (reference sequence). The CDR3 sequence is CASSRGGGRSNQPQHF. CDR3 coding DNA: TGTGCCAGTAGTCGAGGCGGGGGCAGGAGCAATCAGCCCCAGCATTTT. The entire variable domain, with the rest obtained from reference TRBV19 and TRBJ1-5, is as follows: DGGITQSPKYLFRKEGQNVTLSCEQNLNHDAMYWYRQDPGQGLRLIYYSQIVNDFQKGDIAEGYSVSREKKESFPLTVTSAQKNPTAFYLCASSRGGGRSNQPQHFGDGTRLSIL.

The chain couples TRBV28 to TRBJ2-7; D is possibly TRBD2 (7 bases). The length of the CDR3 is 14 residues. V was trimmed by 4 bases and J by 6 bases, leaving 16 bases between them. CDR1 and CDR2 (germline): MDHEN, SYDVKM. CDR3 loop: CASSSGGPLGEQYF. The CDR3, as DNA: TGTGCCAGCAGTTCCGGGGGGCCTTTAGGCGAGCAGTACTTC.

This clone was seen only once. The V and J genes are TRBV7-3 and TRBJ2-3; D unresolved. CDR3 length equals 15 residues. The V gene's germline CDR1 is SGHTA and CDR2 FQGTGA. Trimming took 4 bases from V and 0 from J, leaving 11 bases between them. Here the CDR3 reads CASSSDGQSTDTQYF. The CDR3 DNA sequence: TGTGCCAGCAGCTCAGACGGCCAGAGCACAGATACGCAGTATTTT.

The V gene is TRBV30, the J gene TRBJ2-2; TRBD2 aligns across 8 bases. V shed 1 base, J shed 5 bases, and the junction held 9 bases outside the gene matches. The CDR3 totals 16 residues. Germline CDR1 GTSNPN, CDR2 SVGIG (reference sequence). CDR3 protein: CAWSGPGGLSTGELFF. Written as DNA, the CDR3 is TGTGCCTGGAGTGGGCCGGGGGGGCTAAGTACCGGGGAGCTGTTTTTT.

A single count supports this clone. V gene TRBV5-1 combines with J gene TRBJ2-2; the D gene is possibly TRBD1 (5 bases). Germline CDR1 and CDR2: SGHRS and YFSETQ. This CDR3 spans 17 amino acids. Trimming shortened V by 0 bases and J by 0 bases, and 12 bases separated the two germline ends. The chain's CDR3 is CASSLGGQGSNTGELFF. DNA of the CDR3: TGCGCCAGCAGCTTGGGGGGCCAGGGCTCGAACACCGGGGAGCTGTTTTTT.

The chain employs TRBV14 and TRBJ2-3; TRBD2 matches 8 bases. Germline assignment: CDR1 SGHDN and CDR2 FVKESK. V gave up 1 base and J gave up 4 bases; unmatched junction bases: 4. The CDR3 spans 15 residues. Written as DNA, the CDR3 is TGTGCCAGCAGCCAAGTTTCCGGGGGGGCAGATACGCAGTATTTT. This sequence encodes CASSQVSGGADTQYF.

The CDR3 loop is CASSQVPGADTQYF. For the CDR3, the DNA is TGCGCCAGCAGCCAAGTGCCTGGAGCAGATACGCAGTATTTT. The genes are TRBV4-1 and TRBJ2-3; the D is unclear. The CDR3 consists of 14 residues. Germline V gene sequence: CDR1 MGHRA, CDR2 YSYEKL. Trimming shortened V by 1 base and J by 4 bases, and 9 bases separated the two germline ends.

This clone was recorded a few times. The CDR3: CASSGGATTTNEKLFF. Here the CDR3 DNA reads TGTGCCAGCAGCGGAGGGGCCACGACAACTAATGAAAAACTGTTTTTT. The rearrangement uses TRBV9 and TRBJ1-4; TRBD1 might be the D (5 bases). In germline, CDR1 is SGDLS, CDR2 YYNGEE. The CDR3 covers 16 residues. V gave up 3 bases and J gave up 0 bases, with 12 bases separating them.

The V and J genes are TRBV5-1 and TRBJ1-2, with D tentatively TRBD1 (6 bases). Germline CDR1 is SGHRS and CDR2 is YFSETQ. The CDR3 length is 15 residues. V lost 0 bases and J 6 bases, leaving 15 bases between the germline ends. The CDR3: CASSLDTGSRNGYTF. CDR3 sequence (DNA): TGCGCCAGCAGCTTGGACACAGGGTCGCGCAATGGCTACACCTTC.

The chain has TRBV6-5 and TRBJ1-2, with D possibly matching TRBD1 (6 bases). Trimming cost V 7 bases and J 7 bases, with 16 bases left between them. There are 13 residues in the CDR3. Germline CDR1 MNHEY, CDR2 SVGAGI. CDR3 DNA: TGTGCCAGCACCCTGCGGGGGGCTGGTGGCTACACCTTC. This encodes CASTLRGAGGYTF.